This entry is about one TCR beta chain. The antigen remains unidentified. Together with a sample-barcoded 5' primer, a J-beta primer mix was included in a second PCR lasting about 7 to 12 cycles. Tagging of each cDNA molecule was performed by a template-switch adaptor with 12 random nucleotides. Each CDR3 protein gets one entry after TCRdb re-called the 5' RACE reads with MiXCR. The sample includes 600,000 to 650,000 distinct CDR3 sequences, approximately 59% of them seen just once. This sample was included in a study of blood T cells in healthy people across ages. Study-wide points: There were more naive CD4+ cells and higher diversity in long-lived donors than in aged donors.

V shed 7 bases and J shed 2 bases, with 11 bases lying between them. Per germline, CDR1 DFQATT and CDR2 SNEGSKA (reference sequence). CDR3 size: 12 residues. The donors, healthy Caucasians from Russia, were aged roughly 6 to 100. Drawn from each donor were roughly 10 milliliters of peripheral blood. The material sequenced was blood. The chain carries TRBV20-1 and TRBJ2-5; either TRBD1 or TRBD2 may supply D (5 bases each). The source of this sequence is a man aged 55 to 70 in good health. The DNA of the CDR3 is TGCAGTGTCACGGGGCAGCAAGAGACCCAGTACTTC. It translates to CSVTGQQETQYF.